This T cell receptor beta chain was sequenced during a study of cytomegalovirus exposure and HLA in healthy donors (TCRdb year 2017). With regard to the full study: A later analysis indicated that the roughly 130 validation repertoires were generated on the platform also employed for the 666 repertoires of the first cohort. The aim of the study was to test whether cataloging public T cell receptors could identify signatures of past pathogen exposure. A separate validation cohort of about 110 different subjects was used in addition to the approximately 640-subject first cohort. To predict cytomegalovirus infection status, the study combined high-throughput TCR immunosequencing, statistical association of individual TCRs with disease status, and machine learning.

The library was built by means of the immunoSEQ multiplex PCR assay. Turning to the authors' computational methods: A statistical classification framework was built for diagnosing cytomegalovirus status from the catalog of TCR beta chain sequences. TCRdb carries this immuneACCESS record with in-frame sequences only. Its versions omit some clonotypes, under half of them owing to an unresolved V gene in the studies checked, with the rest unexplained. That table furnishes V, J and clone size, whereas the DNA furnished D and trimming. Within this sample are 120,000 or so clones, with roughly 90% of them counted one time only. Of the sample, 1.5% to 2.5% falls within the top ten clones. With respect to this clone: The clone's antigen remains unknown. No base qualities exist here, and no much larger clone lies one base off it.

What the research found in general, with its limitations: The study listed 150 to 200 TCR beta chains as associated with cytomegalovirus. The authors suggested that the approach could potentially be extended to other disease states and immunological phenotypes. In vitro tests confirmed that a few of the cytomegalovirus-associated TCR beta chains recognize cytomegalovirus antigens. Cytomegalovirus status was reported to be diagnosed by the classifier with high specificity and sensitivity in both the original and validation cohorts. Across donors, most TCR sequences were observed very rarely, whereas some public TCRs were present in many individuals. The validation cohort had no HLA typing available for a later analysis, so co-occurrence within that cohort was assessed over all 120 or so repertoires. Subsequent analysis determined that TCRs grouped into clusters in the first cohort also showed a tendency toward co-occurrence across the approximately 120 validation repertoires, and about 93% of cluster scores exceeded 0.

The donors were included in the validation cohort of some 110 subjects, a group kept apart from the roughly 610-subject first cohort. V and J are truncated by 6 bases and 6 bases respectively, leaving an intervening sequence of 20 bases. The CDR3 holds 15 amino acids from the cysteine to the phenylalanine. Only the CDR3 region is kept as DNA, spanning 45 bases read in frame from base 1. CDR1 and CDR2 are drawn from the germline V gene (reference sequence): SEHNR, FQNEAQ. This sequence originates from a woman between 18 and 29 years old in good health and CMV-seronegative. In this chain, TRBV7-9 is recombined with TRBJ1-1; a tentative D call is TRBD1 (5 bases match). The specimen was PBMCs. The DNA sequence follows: TGTGCCAGCAGGAATCTTGGGGGGGGAGGCTCTGAAGCTTTCTTT. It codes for CASRNLGGGGSEAFF.